These 27 T cell receptor beta chains were sequenced from one sample in a study of cytomegalovirus exposure and HLA in healthy donors (dated by TCRdb to the late 2010s). Library preparation used the immunoSEQ multiplex PCR assay. For the multiplex PCR, a mixture combining 60 forward primers for TCR Vbeta segments and 13 reverse primers for TCR Jbeta segments was used. Sourced from immuneACCESS, this table was stored by TCRdb with only in-frame sequences that have V and J called. A share of the clones is absent; for the studies checked, an unresolved V gene accounts for under half, and the remainder has no known explanation. This sample is represented by 150,000 to 200,000 clones; approximately 80% of them were singletons. Around 1.6% of the sample lies in the top ten. The specimen sequenced was PBMCs. The receptors come from a woman in her twenties or thirties in good health and CMV-seronegative.

The J gene is TRBJ1-5, the V gene TRBV19, with TRBD1 matching over 9 bases. Per the germline V gene, CDR1 is LNHDA and CDR2 is SQIVND (reference sequence). V shed 8 bases, J shed 6 bases, and the junction held 8 bases outside the gene matches. The CDR3 is 14 amino acids. The CDR3 spells CASSYTGGTQPQHF. DNA for the CDR3: TGTGCCAGTTCATACACAGGGGGCACTCAGCCCCAGCATTTT.

The chain carries TRBV21-1 and TRBJ2-3; the DNA was not used to check the table's D call, TRBD1. TRBV21-1 is given as a pseudogene. The CDR3 runs 17 residues. The CDR3 sequence: CASSKDRQGSGTDTQYF. In DNA form, the CDR3 reads TGTGCCAGCAGCAAAGACCGACAGGGTTCAGGCACAGATACGCAGTATTTT.

Worth noting for this clone: In the same sample, other DNA sequences code for this CDR3. The chain couples TRBV20-1 to TRBJ1-1; 8 bases fit TRBD1. V shed 6 bases, J shed 14 bases, and the junction held 11 bases outside the gene matches. This CDR3 has 11 amino acids. Germline CDR1 is DFQATT and CDR2 is SNEGSKA (reference sequence). In nucleotides, the CDR3 is TGCAGTGCGGCGAACAGGGGGGGGGCCTTCTTT. It yields the protein CSAANRGGAFF.

The chain employs TRBV18 and TRBJ2-5; D possibly corresponds to TRBD2 (6 bases). There are 15 residues in the CDR3. CDR1 is KGHSH and CDR2 is LQKENI in the germline V gene. Trimming took off 0 bases at V and 3 bases at J, with 11 bases between the two ends. CDR3 protein: CASSPPGGVKETQYF. The DNA for the CDR3 is TGTGCCAGCTCACCACCGGGAGGTGTGAAAGAGACCCAGTACTTC.

The V gene is TRBV4-1, the J gene TRBJ2-5; 8 bases match TRBD2. The J segment lost 3 bases and the V segment lost 0 bases, leaving 0 bases of the junction unmatched. The CDR3 totals 14 residues. The germline CDR1 and CDR2 sequences are MGHRA and YSYEKL. For the CDR3, the DNA is TGCGCCAGCAGCCAAGAACTAGCGGAAGAGACCCAGTACTTC. It codes for CASSQELAEETQYF.

V gene TRBV7-3 combines with J gene TRBJ1-6, with D unresolved. The germline CDR1 and CDR2 sequences are SGHTA and FQGTGA. The CDR3 sequence is 15 residues long. V lost 5 bases and J lost 0, with 8 bases in between. CDR3 amino acids: CASSTSSSYNSPLHF. In DNA form, the CDR3 reads TGTGCCAGCAGCACTTCAAGCTCCTATAATTCACCCCTCCACTTT.

This clone showed up just a few times. The V and J genes are TRBV29-1 and TRBJ2-2; possibly TRBD2 for D (5 bases). Germline assignment: CDR1 SQVTM and CDR2 ANQGSEA. The V end lost 7 bases, the J end lost 2 bases, and 14 bases lay between the germline ends. CDR3 length equals 14 residues. The CDR3 DNA sequence: TGCAGCGCCGGTCGGACGGGAAACACCGGGGAGCTGTTTTTT. It yields the protein CSAGRTGNTGELFF.

Notes on this clone: Compared with germline, one end of the junction differs, possibly owing to a read error. This chain links TRBV27 with TRBJ1-2; D gene ambiguous. CDR3 size: 16 residues. The germline gives CDR1 MNHEY, CDR2 SMNVEV (reference sequence). CDR3 bases: TGTGCCAGCAATTTAAGATTAGCGGGGTTTAAGAATGGCTACACCTTC. Protein product: CASNLRLAGFKNGYTF.

This clone was counted a few times. The J gene is TRBJ1-1, the V gene TRBV4-3; the D gene is possibly TRBD1 (5 bases). V was shortened by 0 bases and J by 3 bases, with 17 bases between the two germline ends. The CDR3 contains 17 residues. Germline V gene sequence: CDR1 LGHNA, CDR2 YSLEER. The CDR3 loop is CASSQEWRGHTDTEAFF. CDR3 DNA: TGCGCCAGCAGCCAAGAGTGGAGGGGCCACACGGACACTGAAGCTTTCTTT.

This clone was observed a handful of times. The CDR3 sequence is CASSAENEKLFF. CDR3 nucleotide sequence: TGTGCCAGCAGCGCGGAGAATGAAAAACTGTTTTTT. V usage is TRBV7-9 and J usage is TRBJ1-4; D is unclear. V was cut by 5 bases and J by 5 bases, with 6 bases left in between. This CDR3 is 12 amino acids long. Germline V gene sequence: CDR1 SEHNR, CDR2 FQNEAQ (reference sequence). Supplemented by reference TRBV7-9 and TRBJ1-4, the full variable domain reads DTGVSQNPRHKITKRGQNVTFRCDPISEHNRLYWYRQTLGQGPEFLTYFQNEAQLEKSRLLSDRFSAERPKGSFSTLEIQRTEQGDSAMYLCASSAENEKLFFGSGTQLSVL.

The V gene is TRBV9, the J gene TRBJ1-3, with 7 bases aligning to TRBD1. V trimming: 3 bases; J trimming: 0 bases; junction bases outside the gene matches: 6. There are 16 residues in the CDR3. Germline V gene data show CDR1 as SGDLS and CDR2 as YYNGEE. The CDR3 nucleotides are TGTGCCAGCAGCGCCAGACAGGGCTCCTCTGGAAACACCATATATTTT. Residues: CASSARQGSSGNTIYF.

This CDR3 reads CASRVTGANEKLFF. The CDR3 coding sequence is TGTGCCAGTAGGGTCACAGGGGCTAATGAAAAACTGTTTTTT. The chain combines TRBV19 with TRBJ1-4, with TRBD1 matching over 7 bases. There are 14 residues in the CDR3. Looked up from germline, CDR1 is LNHDA and CDR2 is SQIVND (reference sequence). J was trimmed by 3 bases and V by 6 bases; bases with no gene match: 4.

The rearrangement joins TRBV4-3 to TRBJ2-7; 10 bases are a match to TRBD2. This CDR3 contains 14 residues. J was trimmed by 3 bases and V by 4 bases; bases with no gene match: 3. Germline V gene data show CDR1 as LGHNA and CDR2 as YSLEER. CDR3: CASSPGLALYEQYF. In nucleotides, the CDR3 is TGCGCCAGCAGCCCGGGACTAGCGCTCTACGAGCAGTACTTC.

The chain combines TRBV7-2 with TRBJ2-7; D remains unclear. Germline loops: CDR1 SGHTA, CDR2 FQGNSA. V was pared by 5 bases and J by 3 bases, with 11 bases between. This CDR3 has 13 residues. The DNA of the CDR3 is TGTGCCAGCAGCCCCTACCGATACTACGAGCAGTACTTC. It yields the protein CASSPYRYYEQYF.

This clone was seen only a few times. The J gene is TRBJ1-1, the V gene TRBV7-3; D is perhaps TRBD1 (6 bases). Germline V lookup: CDR1 SGHTA, CDR2 FQGTGA. Trimming took 2 bases from V and 7 from J, leaving 11 bases between them. This CDR3 has 13 amino acids. The CDR3 is CASSLAGQLEAFF. The CDR3 DNA is TGTGCCAGCAGCTTAGCAGGACAGCTTGAAGCTTTCTTT.

The chain combines TRBV6-1 with TRBJ2-3, with D possibly TRBD1 on 5 matching bases. Germline CDR1 reads MNHNS; CDR2 reads SASEGT. This CDR3 region has 15 residues. With 4 bases removed from V and 4 bases from J, the gap between germline ends came to 15 bases. The CDR3 spells CASSGRTLDADTQYF. CDR3 coding DNA: TGTGCCAGCAGTGGCCGGACATTAGATGCAGATACGCAGTATTTT.

The J gene is TRBJ2-2, the V gene TRBV6-5; TRBD1 matches at 7 bases. The germline gives CDR1 MNHEY, CDR2 SVGAGI. The CDR3 has 15 residues. With V trimmed by 5 bases and J by 0 bases, 3 bases remained unmatched. The CDR3 protein is CASSRQGSNTGELFF. The DNA of the CDR3 is TGTGCCAGCAGTAGACAGGGTTCGAACACCGGGGAGCTGTTTTTT.

The V and J genes are TRBV29-1 and TRBJ1-2; D gene unclear. The CDR3 is 17 residues long. The germline V and J ends were trimmed by 0 bases and 2 bases, with 19 bases remaining between them. CDR1 is SQVTM and CDR2 is ANQGSEA in the germline V gene. CDR3 in amino acids: CSVEDRTSGVLNYGYTF. Here the CDR3 DNA reads TGCAGCGTTGAAGATCGAACCTCGGGAGTGTTAAACTATGGCTACACCTTC.

In DNA form, the CDR3 reads TGTGCCAGCAGTCCCCGCGGGGCGGGATCAGATACGCAGTATTTT. It translates to CASSPRGAGSDTQYF. This chain links TRBV28 with TRBJ2-3; D perhaps matches TRBD2 (6 bases). Germline values: CDR1 MDHEN, CDR2 SYDVKM. V gave up 5 bases and J gave up 4 bases, with 16 bases separating them. CDR3 size: 15 residues.

CDR3: CASSPGAQYTEAFF. The CDR3 region has the DNA TGTGCCAGCTCACCAGGAGCGCAGTACACTGAAGCTTTCTTT. The V and J genes are TRBV18 and TRBJ1-1; D unresolved. Germline V gene sequence: CDR1 KGHSH, CDR2 LQKENI. CDR3 length: 14 residues. With 2 bases removed from V and 3 bases from J, the gap between germline ends came to 10 bases.

The chain has TRBV30 and TRBJ1-3, with D possibly being TRBD1 (6 bases). V lost 5 bases and J lost 3, with 11 bases in between. CDR1 and CDR2 from the germline V gene are GTSNPN and SVGIG (reference sequence). The CDR3 is 13 amino acids. The CDR3 protein is CAWGQGIGNTIYF. The CDR3 DNA is TGTGCCTGGGGTCAGGGGATTGGAAACACCATATATTTT.

This clone was recorded a few times. This chain links TRBV6-6 with TRBJ1-3; 7 positions agree with TRBD1. The CDR3 is 15 residues long. V shed 6 bases and J 4 bases; nucleotides not matched to a gene: 9. Germline CDR1 MNHNY, CDR2 SVGAGI (reference sequence). CDR3 region: CASSSDRPTGNTIYF. In DNA form, the CDR3 reads TGTGCCAGCAGCTCGGACAGGCCTACGGGAAACACCATATATTTT.

This clone turned up a few times. Here the CDR3 reads CASSSGNEQYF. The CDR3, as DNA: TGTGCCAGCAGCTCGGGGAACGAGCAGTACTTC. The V call is TRBV7-8, the J call TRBJ2-7; tentatively, D is TRBD2 (5 bases). The germline V gene encodes CDR1 SGHVS and CDR2 FQNEAQ. CDR3 length: 11 amino acids. Trimming shortened V by 4 bases and J by 5 bases, and 6 bases separated the two germline ends.

V gene TRBV30 combines with J gene TRBJ1-2; D is uncertain. V was trimmed by 0 bases and J by 7 bases, leaving 9 bases between them. Germline V gene sequence: CDR1 GTSNPN, CDR2 SVGIG (reference sequence). This CDR3 contains 12 residues. CDR3 nucleotides: TGTGCCTGGAGTGTCGAGAGGCGTGGCTACACCTTC. It codes for CAWSVERRGYTF.

The chain recombines TRBV27 with TRBJ2-5, with unresolved D. V was cut by 6 bases and J by 0 bases, with 11 bases left in between. Germline values: CDR1 MNHEY, CDR2 SMNVEV (reference sequence). This CDR3 is built from 14 residues. CDR3 coding DNA: TGTGCCAGCAGCCCACGCGCGTACCAAGAGACCCAGTACTTC. Encoded protein: CASSPRAYQETQYF.

CDR3 region: CASSVDRAGAGYTF. The CDR3 nucleotides are TGTGCCAGCAGCGTGGACAGGGCTGGGGCTGGCTACACCTTC. This chain joins TRBV7-6 and TRBJ1-2; TRBD1 matches 8 bases. The length of the CDR3 is 14 residues. Germline trimming cut 5 bases from V and 7 bases from J; bases unmatched to any gene: 9. CDR1 and CDR2 from the germline V gene are SGHVS and FNYEAQ.

This clone came up a few times. The chain employs TRBV2 and TRBJ1-5, with D unresolved. This CDR3 spans 14 amino acids. Germline V gene sequence: CDR1 SNHLY, CDR2 FYNNEI. The germline V and J ends were trimmed by 4 bases and 6 bases, with 13 bases remaining between them. CDR3 region: CASSVEGAGQPQHF. The CDR3 region has the DNA TGTGCCAGCAGTGTAGAGGGTGCCGGTCAGCCCCAGCATTTT.